This T cell receptor (beta chain) came from a study of PD-1 blockade in classical Hodgkin lymphoma. CDR1 is MDHEN, CDR2 SYDVKM, per germline. The length of the CDR3 is 13 residues. V was trimmed by 7 bases and J by 8 bases, leaving 14 bases between them. Time point here: cycle 4 day 1 (C4D1), after five to seven weeks of nivolumab. No patient escaped relapse after autologous stem cell transplantation, and brentuximab vedotin exposure varied. Sequencing used immunoSEQ multiplex PCR; TCRdb keeps in-frame clones, though not all of them. The sample consists of 50,000 to 65,000 clones, about 89% of them appearing once.

Specimen: peripheral blood mononuclear cells (PBMCs), collected before the fourth cycle of nivolumab. The chain uses TRBV28 and TRBJ2-2; D may correspond to TRBD1 or TRBD2 (6 bases each). The receptor was isolated from a human donor with classical Hodgkin lymphoma. The CDR3 coding sequence is TGTGCCAGCACCACGGGGGCTGGGGGGGAGCTGTTTTTT. Protein product: CASTTGAGGELFF.